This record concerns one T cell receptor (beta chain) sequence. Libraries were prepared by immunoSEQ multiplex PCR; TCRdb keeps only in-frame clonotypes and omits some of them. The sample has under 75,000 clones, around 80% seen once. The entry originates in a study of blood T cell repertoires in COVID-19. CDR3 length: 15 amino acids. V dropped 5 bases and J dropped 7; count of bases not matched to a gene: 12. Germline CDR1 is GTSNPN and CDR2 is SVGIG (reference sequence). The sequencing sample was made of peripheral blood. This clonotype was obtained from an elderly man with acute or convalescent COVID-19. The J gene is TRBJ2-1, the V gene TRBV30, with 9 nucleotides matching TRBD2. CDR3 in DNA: TGTGCCTGGTGGGATCTGGCGGGGGGGTGGAATGAGCAGTTCTTC. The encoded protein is CAWWDLAGGWNEQFF.